The 18 T cell receptor beta chains listed next were all sequenced from one sample in a study of cytomegalovirus exposure and HLA in healthy donors. Sequencing used immunoSEQ multiplex PCR; TCRdb keeps in-frame clones, though not all of them. In the table there are roughly 140,000 clones, roughly nine tenths of which are singletons. The source material was PBMCs. These receptors all come from a young woman in good health and CMV-seropositive.

This rearrangement joins TRBV5-6 to TRBJ1-1; 10 bases align to TRBD1. This CDR3 contains 15 residues. V dropped 0 bases and J dropped 4; count of bases not matched to a gene: 3. Per germline, CDR1 SGHDT and CDR2 YYEEEE. The CDR3 sequence is CASSLARTGGTEAFF. CDR3 coding DNA: TGTGCCAGCAGCTTGGCCCGGACAGGGGGCACTGAAGCTTTCTTT.

V gene TRBV15 combines with J gene TRBJ2-1, with 13 nucleotides matching TRBD2. Trimming cost V 0 bases and J 4 bases; bases outside gene matches: 3. Germline CDR1 is LNHNV and CDR2 is YYDKDF (reference sequence). The CDR3 loop spans 17 amino acids. CDR3 sequence (DNA): TGTGCCACCAGCAGAGACCGGGGACTAGCGGGATACAATGAGCAGTTCTTC. It encodes CATSRDRGLAGYNEQFF.

This sequence joins TRBV2 and TRBJ1-4; 7 positions agree with TRBD1. Germline loops: CDR1 SNHLY, CDR2 FYNNEI. The CDR3 runs 12 residues. The V segment lost 1 base and the J segment 12 bases; nucleotides outside the gene matches: 2. The CDR3 region is CASSEVGQELFF. The CDR3 DNA reads as TGTGCCAGCAGTGAAGTCGGACAGGAACTGTTTTTT.

The rearrangement uses TRBV7-6 and TRBJ2-2; 9 positions match TRBD2. Germline assignment: CDR1 SGHVS and CDR2 FNYEAQ. With 4 bases clipped from V and 8 bases from J, the junction kept 5 bases outside the gene matches. The CDR3 extends over 14 amino acids. In nucleotides, the CDR3 is TGTGCCAGCAGCTCGGGACTAGCCTCTGGGGAGCTGTTTTTT. It translates to CASSSGLASGELFF. Full variable domain (rest looked up from reference TRBV7-6 and TRBJ2-2): GAGVSQSPRYKVTKRGQDVALRCDPISGHVSLYWYRQALGQGPEFLTYFNYEAQQDKSGLPNDRFSAERPEGSISTLTIQRTEQRDSAMYRCASSSGLASGELFFGEGSRLTVL.

The chain has TRBV18 and TRBJ2-7; weak D call: TRBD1 (6 bases). The V end lost 3 bases, the J end lost 6 bases, and 15 bases lay between the germline ends. This CDR3 contains 14 residues. Germline CDR1 reads KGHSH; CDR2 reads LQKENI. The CDR3 spells CASSPRDTALEQYF. DNA of the CDR3: TGTGCCAGCTCACCCCGGGACACGGCTCTCGAGCAGTACTTC.

The chain joins TRBV14 to TRBJ2-3, with 7 bases that match TRBD2. V gave up 0 bases and J gave up 4 bases; unmatched junction bases: 7. CDR1 is SGHDN, CDR2 FVKESK, per germline. This CDR3 is 16 amino acids long. CDR3 sequence reads: CASSQDGGLVADTQYF. As DNA, the CDR3 is TGTGCCAGCAGCCAAGATGGAGGACTAGTTGCAGATACGCAGTATTTT.

The sample holds many counts of this clone. The CDR3 spells CASSEIPQGGTPTYEQYF. The CDR3 DNA reads as TGTGCCAGCAGTGAAATCCCACAGGGGGGGACACCCACCTACGAGCAGTACTTC. The chain employs TRBV6-1 and TRBJ2-7; a possible D gene is TRBD1 (8 bases). CDR1 MNHNS and CDR2 SASEGT come from the germline V gene. Trimming removed 2 bases from V and 2 bases from J, with 22 bases in between. The CDR3 extends over 18 amino acids.

The V call is TRBV10-3, the J call TRBJ2-3; TRBD2 matches 14 bases. Trimming cost V 6 bases and J 4 bases; bases outside gene matches: 0. Germline CDR1 is ENHRY and CDR2 is SYGVKD. This CDR3 spans 14 amino acids. The CDR3 bases are TGTGCCATCAGGGGACTAGCGGGAGCAGATACGCAGTATTTT. This encodes CAIRGLAGADTQYF.

The CDR3 region has the DNA TGTGCCAGCAGCTTAACGGGGGGGAATGAGCAGTTCTTC. Protein sequence: CASSLTGGNEQFF. The chain recombines TRBV7-2 with TRBJ2-1; 8 bases match TRBD2. The CDR3 is 13 residues long. The germline V gene encodes CDR1 SGHTA and CDR2 FQGNSA. The junction had 1 base not matched to a gene; V was cut back by 2 bases and J by 7 bases.

This clone was picked up one time. This chain connects TRBV28 to TRBJ2-6; 9 nucleotides agree with TRBD1. CDR1 is MDHEN and CDR2 is SYDVKM in the germline V gene. The CDR3 has 16 amino acids. The V and J ends lost 6 bases and 2 bases, in that order; junction bases with no gene match: 5. For the CDR3, the DNA is TGTGCCAGCAGACCGGACAGGGGCCCTGGGGCCAACGTCCTGACTTTC. This codes for CASRPDRGPGANVLTF.

This chain connects TRBV30 to TRBJ2-7; 8 nucleotides line up with TRBD1. The length of the CDR3 is 12 residues. J lost 2 bases, V lost 3 bases, and 0 bases had no gene match. Germline V lookup: CDR1 GTSNPN, CDR2 SVGIG (reference sequence). CDR3 sequence: CAWRQGAYEQYF. CDR3 DNA: TGTGCCTGGAGACAGGGGGCCTACGAGCAGTACTTC.

This clone was recorded only once. The rearrangement uses TRBV19 and TRBJ2-7; 8 bases are shared with TRBD2. This CDR3 comprises 19 residues. V gave up 6 bases and J gave up 0 bases; unmatched junction bases: 19. Germline V gives CDR1 LNHDA, CDR2 SQIVND (reference sequence). Here the CDR3 DNA reads TGTGCCAGTAGCCCCAGAGGAGCGGGAGTGCTGGGGGCCTCCTACGAGCAGTACTTC. Amino acids: CASSPRGAGVLGASYEQYF.

V usage is TRBV13 and J usage is TRBJ1-1; no clear D. V lost 4 bases, J lost 4 bases, and 13 bases lay in between. The CDR3 is 14 residues long. Per germline, CDR1 PRHDT and CDR2 FYEKMQ (reference sequence). The CDR3, as DNA: TGTGCCAGCAGCTCCGCCGTCACGGGCACTGAAGCTTTCTTT. This translates into CASSSAVTGTEAFF.

This clone was observed once. This chain joins TRBV27 and TRBJ2-7; D is ambiguous. Trimming shortened V by 8 bases and J by 1 base, and 18 bases separated the two germline ends. The CDR3 is 15 amino acids. Germline values: CDR1 MNHEY, CDR2 SMNVEV (reference sequence). This chain's CDR3 is CASHSHGSVSYEQYF. Written as DNA, the CDR3 is TGTGCCAGCCATTCACACGGGTCCGTATCCTACGAGCAGTACTTC.

V is TRBV30 and J is TRBJ1-4; no definite D call. Germline lookup yields CDR1 GTSNPN and CDR2 SVGIG (reference sequence). The CDR3 covers 12 residues. V dropped 7 bases and J dropped 8 bases, with 14 bases sitting between them. CDR3 in amino acids: CASGREGEKLFF. CDR3 in DNA: TGTGCCTCCGGGAGGGAGGGCGAAAAACTGTTTTTT.

The V and J genes are TRBV28 and TRBJ2-7, with TRBD1 identical over 7 bases. Trimming at V came to 11 bases and at J to 0 bases, leaving 10 bases not matched to a gene. This CDR3 region has 14 residues. Germline-derived CDR1 and CDR2 are MDHEN and SYDVKM. The CDR3 spells CAGRQQGSSYEQYF. The DNA for the CDR3 is TGTGCCGGTAGACAACAGGGGAGCTCCTACGAGCAGTACTTC.

The chain couples TRBV2 to TRBJ1-1, with D uncertain. Germline V gene data show CDR1 as SNHLY and CDR2 as FYNNEI. The CDR3 runs to 13 residues. V was trimmed by 6 bases and J by 0 bases, leaving 8 bases between them. The CDR3 reads CASRASLNTEAFF. The CDR3 DNA follows: TGTGCCAGCAGGGCTTCCTTGAACACTGAAGCTTTCTTT. Looking up the rest from reference TRBV2 and TRBJ1-1 gives the full variable domain: EPEVTQTPSHQVTQMGQEVILRCVPISNHLYFYWYRQILGQKVEFLVSFYNNEISEKSEIFDDQFSVERPDGSNFTLKIRSTKLEDSAMYFCASRASLNTEAFFGQGTRLTVV.

This clone occurred a few times. V is TRBV10-2 and J is TRBJ1-1; possible D gene TRBD1, 6 bases. The germline V gene encodes CDR1 WSHSY and CDR2 SAAADI. V shed 2 bases and J shed 2 bases, with 9 bases lying between them. This CDR3 contains 14 residues. CDR3 protein: CASSEGQFNTEAFF. The CDR3 bases are TGCGCCAGCAGTGAGGGACAGTTCAACACTGAAGCTTTCTTT.